The 29 T cell receptor beta chains given below trace back to one sample, sequenced in a study of metastatic and nonmetastatic thyroid tumors. Not a single patient had been given any form of treatment at any point before undergoing thyroid surgery. Through MiXCR, TCRdb re-clonotyped the PCR reads. Altogether around 52,000 clones are present, 25% to 35% being singletons, with the ten largest covering roughly 15%. Material for sequencing was blood. The source is a female donor with papillary thyroid cancer or a benign thyroid nodule (not recorded which). Some clones in this sample may be carry-over from other donors' samples.

The chain links TRBV5-8 to TRBJ2-1; possibly TRBD2 for D (6 bases). The germline gives CDR1 SGHTS, CDR2 YDEGEE. The CDR3 runs to 14 residues. The CDR3 DNA follows: TGTGCGACAAAGAGGGGAGGACCCTACAATGAGCAGTTCTTC. This codes for CATKRGGPYNEQFF.

The CDR3 is CASSEVGSTEQYF. In nucleotides, the CDR3 is TGTGCCAGCAGTGAAGTCGGATCGACCGAGCAGTACTTC. The J gene is TRBJ2-7, the V gene TRBV6-1; D ambiguous. This CDR3 is built from 13 residues. The ends were cut back, 1 base at V and 6 bases at J, with 10 bases in the middle. Germline V lookup: CDR1 MNHNS, CDR2 SASEGT.

This clone was picked up a small number of times. This chain joins TRBV6-1 and TRBJ2-7; weak D call: TRBD1 (5 bases). The germline CDR1 and CDR2 sequences are MNHNS and SASEGT. Between the trimmed V and J ends, which lost 0 bases and 12 bases, there was a span of 15 bases. The CDR3 runs to 13 residues. The CDR3 spells CASSEARPWGTYF. The CDR3 nucleotides read TGTGCCAGCAGTGAAGCCCGACCTTGGGGCACGTACTTC.

This sequence joins TRBV12-3 or TRBV12-4 and TRBJ2-7; 7 bases map to TRBD2. V lost 3 bases, J lost 4 bases, and 6 bases stayed unmatched. The CDR3 has 14 residues. CDR3 residues: CASSLRGSWYEQYF. The CDR3 DNA reads TGTGCCAGCAGTTTGCGCGGGAGCTGGTACGAGCAGTACTTC.

The chain combines TRBV18 with TRBJ1-1; TRBD1 is a possible D gene (5 bases). Trimming took 3 bases from V and 6 from J, leaving 14 bases between them. The CDR3 spans 14 residues. Germline assignment: CDR1 KGHSH and CDR2 LQKENI. CDR3 region: CASSPGQGGPEAFF. The CDR3 DNA is TGTGCCAGCTCACCGGGGCAGGGAGGCCCTGAAGCTTTCTTT.

V and J are TRBV4-1 and TRBJ1-6, with D hard to call. Germline V CDR1 and CDR2: MGHRA, YSYEKL. The CDR3 has 15 amino acids. The germline V and J ends were trimmed by 0 bases and 13 bases, with 16 bases remaining between them. This CDR3 reads CASSQDLGIPPPLHF. CDR3 sequence (DNA): TGCGCCAGCAGCCAAGATCTGGGCATCCCCCCCCCCCTCCACTTT.

The chain combines TRBV20-1 with TRBJ1-2, with no clear D. CDR1 DFQATT and CDR2 SNEGSKA come from the germline V gene (reference sequence). This CDR3 region has 15 residues. Deletions cut 1 base from V and 5 bases from J, with 17 bases between. The chain's CDR3 is CSARVTGRNPYGYTF. The CDR3 DNA follows: TGCAGTGCTAGAGTCACTGGGCGGAACCCGTATGGCTACACCTTC.

This clone has only a few counts. The chain couples TRBV5-1 to TRBJ2-1; 7 nucleotides match TRBD1. The V segment lost 4 bases and the J segment 3 bases; nucleotides outside the gene matches: 4. This CDR3 contains 14 residues. CDR1 is SGHRS, CDR2 YFSETQ, per germline. The CDR3 here is CASSVGQNYNEQFF. The CDR3 DNA follows: TGCGCCAGCAGCGTGGGACAGAACTACAATGAGCAGTTCTTC.

This clone appeared a few times. The chain combines TRBV12-3 or TRBV12-4 with TRBJ2-1, with D possibly matching TRBD2 (5 bases). This CDR3 is 17 amino acids long. Trimming removed 5 bases from V and 0 bases from J, with 17 bases in between. CDR3: CASSPLGSASSYNEQFF. Here the CDR3 DNA reads TGTGCCAGCAGTCCCTTAGGGAGCGCTAGCTCCTACAATGAGCAGTTCTTC.

A note on this clone: The junction shows a germline mismatch at one end, possibly a read error. The J gene is TRBJ2-5, the V gene TRBV5-1; the match to TRBD2 covers 10 bases. Looked up from germline, CDR1 is SGHRS and CDR2 is YFSETQ. This CDR3 is 15 amino acids long. The CDR3 protein is CVSSDSAGGPETQYF. Here the CDR3 DNA reads TGCGTCAGCAGCGATTCAGCGGGAGGGCCAGAGACCCAGTACTTC.

In its sample, this clone is medium-sized. The J gene is TRBJ2-7, the V gene TRBV28, with D possibly matching TRBD1 (6 bases). The germline gives CDR1 MDHEN, CDR2 SYDVKM. The CDR3 is 19 residues long. Trimming cost V 1 base and J 0 bases, with 22 bases left between them. The CDR3 region is CASSLYGTLRLPSSYEQYF. In DNA form, the CDR3 reads TGTGCCAGCAGTTTATACGGGACACTGCGTTTACCCAGCTCCTACGAGCAGTACTTC.

This clone was detected a few times. J is TRBJ1-5 and V is TRBV6-5; D ambiguous. V was pared by 2 bases and J by 2 bases, with 10 bases between. Germline values: CDR1 MNHEY, CDR2 SVGAGI. This CDR3 spans 15 amino acids. CDR3 in DNA: TGTGCCAGCAGTTACCTGACTCTAGGCAATCAGCCCCAGCATTTT. The encoded protein is CASSYLTLGNQPQHF.

This rearrangement joins TRBV27 to TRBJ1-2; 11 bases agree with TRBD1. Germline CDR1 reads MNHEY; CDR2 reads SMNVEV (reference sequence). Unmatched junction bases numbered 7, after V lost 5 bases and J lost 8 bases. There are 14 residues in the CDR3. The CDR3: CASSAGQGARGYTF. The DNA for the CDR3 is TGTGCCAGCAGTGCCGGACAGGGGGCACGGGGCTACACCTTC.

This clone has a count of ten or more. This sequence joins TRBV7-6 and TRBJ2-2; TRBD1 agrees at 9 bases. The germline V gene has CDR1 SGHVS and CDR2 FNYEAQ. CDR3 size: 16 residues. V lost 1 base to trimming and J lost 4 bases; unmatched junction nucleotides: 4. The DNA of the CDR3 is TGTGCCAGCAGCTTAGAACAGGGGGCGGCCACCGGGGAGCTGTTTTTT. This translates into CASSLEQGAATGELFF.

The V gene is TRBV7-8, the J gene TRBJ2-7; tentatively, D is TRBD2 (5 bases). Per the germline V gene, CDR1 is SGHVS and CDR2 is FQNEAQ. The V end was cut by 1 base, the J end by 0 bases, with 13 bases between. CDR3 length: 16 residues. The CDR3 region has the DNA TGTGCCAGCAGCTTAGACTCCGGGCTAGCCTCCTACGAGCAGTACTTC. It yields the protein CASSLDSGLASYEQYF. The full variable domain, rest sourced from reference TRBV7-8 and TRBJ2-7, is GAGVSQSPRYKVAKRGQDVALRCDPISGHVSLFWYQQALGQGPEFLTYFQNEAQLDKSGLPSDRFFAERPEGSVSTLKIQRTQQEDSAVYLCASSLDSGLASYEQYFGPGTRLTVT.

This clone was found a few times. The chain employs TRBV20-1 and TRBJ2-1, with 9 nucleotides matching TRBD2. CDR1 and CDR2 (germline): DFQATT, SNEGSKA (reference sequence). CDR3 size: 15 residues. V shed 6 bases and J 7 bases; nucleotides not matched to a gene: 13. The CDR3 nucleotides are TGCAGTGCCCTAGACTATGGAGCGGGAGGAAATGAGCAGTTCTTC. It encodes CSALDYGAGGNEQFF.

A word on this clone: Relative to the germline gene, one junction end is altered; a read error may explain this. The chain joins TRBV5-1 to TRBJ2-2; D gene unclear. The CDR3 contains 14 residues. Germline V gene data show CDR1 as SGHRS and CDR2 as YFSETQ. CDR3 loop: CASSFLGNTGELFF. The CDR3 DNA reads as TGCGCCAGTAGCTTCCTCGGAAACACCGGGGAGCTGTTTTTT.

V gene TRBV11-3 combines with J gene TRBJ1-3; D not certain. Germline assignment: CDR1 SGHNT and CDR2 YENEEA. This CDR3 spans 15 amino acids. V was cut by 6 bases and J by 10 bases, with 22 bases left in between. CDR3 nucleotide sequence: TGTGCCAGCAGTGTAGGAGGAGGGAGGGAAAGAACCATATATTTT. The encoded protein is CASSVGGGRERTIYF.

This clone was picked up a small number of times. The chain is built from TRBV12-3 or TRBV12-4 and TRBJ1-6; the D gene is possibly TRBD1 (6 bases). The V end lost 3 bases, the J end lost 5 bases, and 8 bases lay between the germline ends. The CDR3 is 14 residues long. The CDR3 bases are TGTGCCAGCAGTTTGACAGGAAATAATTCACCCCTCCACTTT. The encoded protein is CASSLTGNNSPLHF.

This clone has a handful of counts. The chain links TRBV6-2 or TRBV6-3 to TRBJ1-1, with 9 bases aligning to TRBD1. CDR3 length: 14 residues. With 5 bases clipped from V and 7 bases from J, the junction kept 8 bases outside the gene matches. Per germline, CDR1 MNHEY and CDR2 SVGEGT. The CDR3 region is CASSPGQGIGEAFF. DNA of the CDR3: TGTGCCAGCAGTCCGGGACAGGGAATAGGTGAAGCTTTCTTT.

The V call is TRBV6-1, the J call TRBJ1-2; possibly TRBD1 for D (5 bases). V was cut by 6 bases and J by 8 bases, with 16 bases left in between. This CDR3 comprises 13 residues. The germline V gene has CDR1 MNHNS and CDR2 SASEGT. The chain's CDR3 is CASSRDRGPGYTF. The CDR3 nucleotides are TGTGCCAGCAGCCGGGACCGCGGTCCGGGCTACACCTTC.

This clone was observed once. This chain connects TRBV5-1 to TRBJ1-3; D remains unclear. Germline V gene lookup returns CDR1 SGHRS and CDR2 YFSETQ. The V and J ends lost 0 bases and 7 bases respectively, with 11 bases between them. This CDR3 has 14 amino acids. The CDR3 here is CASSLESYGNTIYF. DNA of the CDR3: TGCGCCAGCAGCTTGGAAAGCTACGGTAACACCATATATTTT.

This clone was counted only a few times. The chain uses TRBV6-1 and TRBJ1-2; the match to TRBD1 covers 11 bases. Losses at the gene ends were 2 bases for V and 2 bases for J; bases not matched to a gene: 4. Germline-derived CDR1 and CDR2 are MNHNS and SASEGT. The CDR3 is 16 residues long. The CDR3 reads CASSERGTGGNYGYTF. In DNA form, the CDR3 reads TGTGCCAGCAGTGAACGGGGGACAGGGGGGAACTATGGCTACACCTTC.

Here the CDR3 reads CASSQQGGGYTF. The CDR3 DNA reads as TGTGCCAGCAGCCAACAGGGTGGTGGCTACACCTTC. J is TRBJ1-2 and V is TRBV3-1, with D possibly being TRBD1 (5 bases). Germline CDR1 is LGHDT and CDR2 is YNNKEL (reference sequence). CDR3 size: 12 residues. V gave up 2 bases and J gave up 7 bases, with 8 bases separating them.

The rearrangement uses TRBV27 and TRBJ2-1; 9 nucleotides agree with TRBD2. Germline V lookup: CDR1 MNHEY, CDR2 SMNVEV (reference sequence). The CDR3 is made up of 15 amino acids. With V trimmed by 4 bases and J by 9 bases, 10 bases remained unmatched. CDR3 nucleotides: TGTGCCAGCAGTTCCCAGGGTAGCGGGAGCTCTGAGCAGTTCTTC. Protein: CASSSQGSGSSEQFF.

There are a few counts of this clone. This may arise from a read error, as a much more abundant clone is one base away. The chain combines TRBV6-2 or TRBV6-3 with TRBJ2-7; 8 bases align to TRBD2. This CDR3 contains 16 residues. V was pared by 4 bases and J by 6 bases, with 14 bases of the junction left unmatched. Germline assignment: CDR1 MNHEY and CDR2 SVGEGT. In DNA form, the CDR3 reads TGTGCCAGCAGTTTCACGATCGGACTAGCCCGTGTCGAGCAGTACTTC. Translating it yields CASSFTIGLARVEQYF.

A few counts support this clone. The chain employs TRBV12-5 and TRBJ1-1; D is unresolved. CDR1 is LGHNT and CDR2 is FRNRAP in the germline V gene. CDR3 length equals 13 residues. V shed 1 base and J shed 2 bases, with 5 bases lying between them. The CDR3 coding sequence is TGTGCTAGTGGTTTGGACATAAACACTGAAGCTTTCTTT. Translation: CASGLDINTEAFF.

The chain uses TRBV3-1 and TRBJ1-2; D unclear. Germline V lookup: CDR1 LGHDT, CDR2 YNNKEL (reference sequence). The ends were cut back, 0 bases at V and 4 bases at J, with 9 bases in the middle. The CDR3 has 14 residues. CDR3 sequence: CASSQEPRSYGYTF. CDR3 nucleotides: TGTGCCAGCAGCCAAGAGCCCAGGAGCTATGGCTACACCTTC.

Only a few counts were recorded for this clone. The rearrangement links TRBV2 to TRBJ2-1, with a weak D call TRBD2 (6 bases). V lost 5 bases, J lost 8 bases, and 10 bases lay in between. From germline, CDR1 is SNHLY and CDR2 FYNNEI. The CDR3 has 12 residues. The CDR3 region has the DNA TGTGCCAGCAGTCCAGGGAGGCATGAGCAGTTCTTC. This gives the protein CASSPGRHEQFF.